This record looks at one TCR beta chain sequence and its context. This sample includes further DNA sequences coding for the same CDR3. Losses at the gene ends were 2 bases for V and 4 bases for J; bases not matched to a gene: 0. The CDR3 is 14 residues long. Germline loops: CDR1 SGDLS, CDR2 YYNGEE. In the authors' workflow: Reference gene primer amplification gave estimated nucleated cell counts. Only in-frame clones appear in the TCRdb table, and some are missing; sequencing was by immunoSEQ multiplex PCR. The V and J calls and clone size come from that table; D and trimming were worked out from the DNA. Of approximately 160,000 clones listed, over 80% were seen once; the top ten hold roughly 2.9%. The data were taken from a study of blood T cell repertoires in COVID-19. Across the whole study: Collection of acute and convalescent COVID-19 samples took place in the United States, Italy and Spain. T cells, B-cell-depleted T cells, or PBMCs provided the cDNA or gDNA that served as material.

Specimen: peripheral blood. The rearrangement uses TRBV9 and TRBJ1-5; 10 bases are shared with TRBD1. This TCR was sampled from a woman aged 55-70 years with acute or convalescent COVID-19. The chain's CDR3 is CASSVGQGNQPQHF. DNA of the CDR3: TGTGCCAGCAGCGTGGGACAGGGGAATCAGCCCCAGCATTTT.